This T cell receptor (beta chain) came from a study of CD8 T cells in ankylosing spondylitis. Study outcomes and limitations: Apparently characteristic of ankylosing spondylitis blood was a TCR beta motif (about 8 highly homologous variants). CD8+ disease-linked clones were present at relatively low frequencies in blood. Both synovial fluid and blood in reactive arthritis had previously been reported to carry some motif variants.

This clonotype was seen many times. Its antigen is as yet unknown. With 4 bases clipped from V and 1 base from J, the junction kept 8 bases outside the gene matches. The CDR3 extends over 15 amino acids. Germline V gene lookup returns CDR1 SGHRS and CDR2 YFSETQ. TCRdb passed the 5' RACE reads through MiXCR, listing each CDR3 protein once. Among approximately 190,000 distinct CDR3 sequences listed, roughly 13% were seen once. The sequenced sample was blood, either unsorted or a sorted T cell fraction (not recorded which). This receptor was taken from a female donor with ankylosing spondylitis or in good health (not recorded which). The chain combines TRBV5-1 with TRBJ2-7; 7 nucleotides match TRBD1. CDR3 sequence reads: CASSPRDSLSYEQYF. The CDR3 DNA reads TGCGCCAGCAGCCCCCGGGACAGTCTTTCCTACGAGCAGTACTTC.